Sequencing of this T cell receptor (beta chain) was carried out in a study of regulatory T cells in long-lasting Graves disease. V dropped 2 bases and J dropped 7 bases, with 6 bases sitting between them. The CDR3 extends over 11 amino acids. Germline V CDR1 and CDR2: SQVTM, ANQGSEA. Study-level findings and limits: Persistent patients shared more public clonotypes (over 2,500) than new patients (approximately 1,000). Persistent Graves' patients showed a TCR diversity that was lower than that of newly diagnosed ones.

This clonotype was observed a few times. Antigen specificity is unknown. The TCR beta library used iRepertoire HTBI primers with Arm-PCR amplification of CDR3. TCRdb recomputed calls from the multiplex PCR reads with MiXCR, one row per CDR3 protein. The table has about 470,000 distinct CDR3 sequences, about 20% seen once; the top ten hold 7.8%. Specified time point: persistent/refractory GD, antithyroid drugs over 5 years with positive TRAb. RNA isolated from PBMCs was used to make the TCR library. This chain links TRBV29-1 with TRBJ2-4, with D perhaps matching TRBD1 (6 bases). The sequence came from a female donor with Graves disease. This specimen was peripheral blood mononuclear cells (PBMCs), taken when the disease was refractory, from a patient treated with antithyroid drugs. The CDR3 reads CSVEQGNIQYF. The CDR3 nucleotides are TGCAGCGTTGAACAGGGGAACATTCAGTACTTC. Complete variable domain (other parts from reference TRBV29-1 and TRBJ2-4): SAVISQKPSRDICQRGTSLTIQCQVDSQVTMMFWYRQQPGQSLTLIATANQGSEATYESGFVIDKFPISRPNLTFSTLTVSNMSPEDSSIYLCSVEQGNIQYFGAGTRLSVL.